One and the same sample provided the 22 T cell receptor beta chains below, sequenced in a study of T cell responses to AZD1222 COVID-19 vaccine. Data came from immunoSEQ multiplex PCR; TCRdb stores just in-frame clones and leaves some out. The sample shows 110,000 to 150,000 clones, around 87% of them seen only once. The material was peripheral blood, obtained on day 0 of AZD1222 vaccination. Receptor source: an adult in good health.

The V call is TRBV12-3 or TRBV12-4, the J call TRBJ1-1; D is undetermined. The CDR3 totals 11 residues. V gave up 8 bases and J gave up 5 bases, with 9 bases separating them. The CDR3 sequence is CASRLSTEAFF. CDR3 sequence (DNA): TGTGCCAGCCGTCTATCAACTGAAGCTTTCTTT.

The chain recombines TRBV6-1 with TRBJ1-2, with unresolved D. Germline CDR1 MNHNS, CDR2 SASEGT. V was cut by 3 bases and J by 8 bases, with 19 bases left in between. This CDR3 comprises 15 residues. CDR3 sequence (DNA): TGTGCCAGCAGTGAGAACGTTGGGGATGGATTAGGCTACACCTTC. This gives the protein CASSENVGDGLGYTF.

This chain uses TRBV5-1 with TRBJ1-2, with D perhaps TRBD1 (5 bases). Trimming pared 0 bases from V and 5 bases from J, leaving 8 bases between. This CDR3 is built from 13 residues. CDR1 and CDR2 (germline): SGHRS, YFSETQ. The CDR3, as DNA: TGCGCCAGCAGCTTGGAAGACAGATATGGCTACACCTTC. It yields the protein CASSLEDRYGYTF. Complete variable domain (other parts from reference TRBV5-1 and TRBJ1-2): KAGVTQTPRYLIKTRGQQVTLSCSPISGHRSVSWYQQTPGQGLQFLFEYFSETQRNKGNFPGRFSGRQFSNSRSEMNVSTLELGDSALYLCASSLEDRYGYTFGSGTRLTVV.

The CDR3 spells CAGRETGGHNEQFF. In DNA, the CDR3 is TGTGCCGGGCGGGAAACAGGGGGCCACAATGAGCAGTTCTTC. This chain connects TRBV30 to TRBJ2-1, with 9 positions matching TRBD1. The CDR3 contains 14 residues. The germline V gene encodes CDR1 GTSNPN and CDR2 SVGIG (reference sequence). After removal of 8 bases from V and 5 bases from J, the junction contained 10 bases not matched to a gene.

This sequence joins TRBV15 and TRBJ2-3, with D unresolved. There are 13 residues in the CDR3. The V gene lost 0 bases and the J gene lost 3 bases, with 4 bases spanning the gap. Germline V gives CDR1 LNHNV, CDR2 YYDKDF (reference sequence). The CDR3 DNA reads as TGTGCCACCAGCAGAGACAAAACAGATACGCAGTATTTT. Translation: CATSRDKTDTQYF.

This clone was observed a single time. The chain recombines TRBV7-3 with TRBJ2-3, with D perhaps TRBD1 or TRBD2 (5 bases each). CDR1 and CDR2 from the germline V gene are SGHTA and FQGTGA. The CDR3 spans 16 residues. The ends were cut back, 2 bases at V and 5 bases at J, with 17 bases in the middle. The CDR3 region is CASSLGPGPGIDTQYF. CDR3 coding DNA: TGTGCCAGCAGCTTAGGGCCGGGACCCGGCATAGATACGCAGTATTTT.

The CDR3, as DNA: TGTGCCAGCAGCTTTTCGGCTTCTGGGGCCAACGTCCTGACTTTC. This encodes CASSFSASGANVLTF. The chain employs TRBV5-5 and TRBJ2-6; D gene uncertain. CDR1 and CDR2 (germline): SGHKS, YYEKEE (reference sequence). The V end was cut by 2 bases, the J end by 1 base, with 7 bases between. This CDR3 is built from 15 residues.

V and J are TRBV11-2 and TRBJ2-3, with 7 bases fitting TRBD2. Germline V gives CDR1 SGHAT, CDR2 FQNNGV. The V gene end was trimmed by 5 bases and the J gene end by 4 bases; junction bases not matched to a gene: 9. This CDR3 has 15 residues. The CDR3 is CASSPRDYPADTQYF. The DNA for the CDR3 is TGTGCCAGCAGCCCACGGGACTATCCCGCAGATACGCAGTATTTT.

This chain joins TRBV5-1 and TRBJ1-1, with 7 positions matching TRBD1. CDR3 length: 15 amino acids. The J segment lost 3 bases and the V segment lost 2 bases, leaving 7 bases of the junction unmatched. From germline, CDR1 is SGHRS and CDR2 YFSETQ. For the CDR3, the DNA is TGCGCCAGCAGCTTTGACAGGGTCGGGTACACTGAAGCTTTCTTT. Translating it yields CASSFDRVGYTEAFF. The full variable domain, with the rest looked up from reference TRBV5-1 and TRBJ1-1, is KAGVTQTPRYLIKTRGQQVTLSCSPISGHRSVSWYQQTPGQGLQFLFEYFSETQRNKGNFPGRFSGRQFSNSRSEMNVSTLELGDSALYLCASSFDRVGYTEAFFGQGTRLTVV.

The chain is built from TRBV5-1 and TRBJ2-7; 10 positions match TRBD1. Trimming cost V 0 bases and J 3 bases; bases outside gene matches: 3. Germline V gene lookup returns CDR1 SGHRS and CDR2 YFSETQ. The CDR3 extends over 15 amino acids. CDR3 residues: CASSLAGTGDYEQYF. CDR3 in DNA: TGCGCCAGCAGCTTGGCCGGGACAGGGGACTACGAGCAGTACTTC.

The V gene is TRBV28, the J gene TRBJ1-1; maybe TRBD1 (5 bases). The CDR3 is 15 amino acids. Germline CDR1 is MDHEN and CDR2 is SYDVKM. V was pared by 0 bases and J by 1 base, with 9 bases between. CDR3 in DNA: TGTGCCAGCAGTTTATGGGGGGGAGGGAACACTGAAGCTTTCTTT. It specifies CASSLWGGGNTEAFF.

In DNA form, the CDR3 reads TGTGCCAGCAGCTTGCTCGGGAATGAAAAACTGTTTTTT. This gives the protein CASSLLGNEKLFF. This chain joins TRBV5-6 and TRBJ1-4; D remains unclear. The CDR3 runs to 13 residues. Germline-derived CDR1 and CDR2 are SGHDT and YYEEEE. V lost 1 base, J lost 5 bases, and 6 bases lay in between.

V is TRBV28 and J is TRBJ2-2; 12 bases are a match to TRBD2. Trimming at V came to 5 bases and at J to 0 bases, leaving 10 bases not matched to a gene. The CDR3 is 19 amino acids. Germline V gene lookup returns CDR1 MDHEN and CDR2 SYDVKM. CDR3 amino acids: CASSKPGLAGVPNTGELFF. The DNA for the CDR3 is TGTGCCAGCAGTAAACCGGGACTAGCGGGCGTGCCGAACACCGGGGAGCTGTTTTTT.

The rearrangement uses TRBV5-1 and TRBJ1-6; 7 bases fit TRBD1. The CDR3 loop spans 13 amino acids. Germline V gene lookup returns CDR1 SGHRS and CDR2 YFSETQ. V dropped 6 bases and J dropped 8; count of bases not matched to a gene: 5. CDR3 nucleotide sequence: TGCGCCAGCAAGCAGGGGGGGCATTCACCCCTCCACTTT. Protein: CASKQGGHSPLHF.

The rearrangement joins TRBV7-9 to TRBJ2-7, with a weak D call TRBD2 (6 bases). The CDR3 totals 13 residues. Germline lookup yields CDR1 SEHNR and CDR2 FQNEAQ (reference sequence). Trimming took off 4 bases at V and 2 bases at J, with 9 bases between the two ends. CDR3 coding DNA: TGTGCCAGCAGCTGGAGGGATCCCTACGAGCAGTACTTC. It yields the protein CASSWRDPYEQYF.

The V call is TRBV19, the J call TRBJ1-1; D possibly corresponds to TRBD1 (5 bases). CDR1 LNHDA and CDR2 SQIVND come from the germline V gene (reference sequence). The V end lost 7 bases, the J end lost 1 base, and 7 bases lay between the germline ends. This CDR3 comprises 12 residues. The CDR3 DNA follows: TGTGCCAGTAAGAGGGGGAACACTGAAGCTTTCTTT. Residues: CASKRGNTEAFF.

This clone was seen more than once but under ten times. The V call is TRBV27, the J call TRBJ1-6; weak D call: TRBD1 (5 bases). This CDR3 is 11 amino acids long. The germline gives CDR1 MNHEY, CDR2 SMNVEV (reference sequence). V was shortened by 8 bases and J by 7 bases, with 6 bases between the two germline ends. The CDR3 reads CASGGNSPLHF. The DNA for the CDR3 is TGTGCCAGCGGGGGGAATTCACCCCTCCACTTT.

This clone has more than one count but fewer than ten. The chain carries TRBV15 and TRBJ1-3; a weak D match, TRBD1 (6 bases). V was trimmed by 8 bases and J by 4 bases, leaving 18 bases between them. The CDR3 loop spans 15 amino acids. The germline gives CDR1 LNHNV, CDR2 YYDKDF (reference sequence). CDR3 DNA: TGTGCCACCTGGGACCCGGACAGCTTGGGAAACACCATATATTTT. Translation: CATWDPDSLGNTIYF.

The genes are TRBV28 and TRBJ2-1, with TRBD1 identical over 7 bases. The germline gives CDR1 MDHEN, CDR2 SYDVKM. This CDR3 is 16 amino acids long. V lost 6 bases and J lost 4; bases outside the gene matches: 12. This chain's CDR3 is CASSSLRQGDYNEQFF. As DNA, the CDR3 is TGTGCCAGCAGCTCTCTTAGGCAGGGGGATTACAATGAGCAGTTCTTC. Full variable domain (outside the CDR3, taken from reference TRBV28 and TRBJ2-1): DVKVTQSSRYLVKRTGEKVFLECVQDMDHENMFWYRQDPGLGLRLIYFSYDVKMKEKGDIPEGYSVSREKKERFSLILESASTNQTSMYLCASSSLRQGDYNEQFFGPGTRLTVL.

This clone appeared a few times. The chain couples TRBV7-6 to TRBJ2-7; 10 positions agree with TRBD1. CDR1 SGHVS and CDR2 FNYEAQ come from the germline V gene. Trimming cost V 5 bases and J 3 bases; bases outside gene matches: 16. The CDR3 runs to 18 residues. The chain's CDR3 is CASSDRGLRFAGGYEQYF. CDR3 DNA sequence: TGTGCCAGCAGCGACAGGGGGCTAAGATTTGCGGGAGGCTACGAGCAGTACTTC. The entire variable domain, with the rest obtained from reference TRBV7-6 and TRBJ2-7, is as follows: GAGVSQSPRYKVTKRGQDVALRCDPISGHVSLYWYRQALGQGPEFLTYFNYEAQQDKSGLPNDRFSAERPEGSISTLTIQRTEQRDSAMYRCASSDRGLRFAGGYEQYFGPGTRLTVT.

The chain is built from TRBV7-9 and TRBJ1-1; D gene unclear. Trimming took off 7 bases at V and 1 base at J, with 10 bases between the two ends. The CDR3 spans 13 residues. Germline assignment: CDR1 SEHNR and CDR2 FQNEAQ (reference sequence). CDR3 sequence (DNA): TGTGCCAGCAAACTTTCCAAGAACACTGAAGCTTTCTTT. This translates into CASKLSKNTEAFF.

The rearrangement links TRBV2 to TRBJ1-4; 9 bases match TRBD1. CDR3 length: 14 amino acids. The V and J ends lost 6 bases and 5 bases, in that order; junction bases with no gene match: 4. CDR1 is SNHLY, CDR2 FYNNEI, per germline. CDR3 amino acids: CASRVDRGNEKLFF. The CDR3 DNA follows: TGTGCCAGCAGGGTTGACAGGGGGAATGAAAAACTGTTTTTT.